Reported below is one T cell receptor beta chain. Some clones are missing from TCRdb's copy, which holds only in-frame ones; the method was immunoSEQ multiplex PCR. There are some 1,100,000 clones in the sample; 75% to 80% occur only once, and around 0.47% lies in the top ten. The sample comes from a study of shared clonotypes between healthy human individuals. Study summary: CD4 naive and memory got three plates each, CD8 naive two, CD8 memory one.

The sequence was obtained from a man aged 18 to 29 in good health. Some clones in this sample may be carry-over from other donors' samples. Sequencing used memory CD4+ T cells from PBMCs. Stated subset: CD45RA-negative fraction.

In DNA, the CDR3 is TGTGCCAGCAGCGCCCGCGGGGCTCTGAACACCGGGGAGCTGTTTTTT. Its translation: CASSARGALNTGELFF. V gene TRBV9 combines with J gene TRBJ2-2; TRBD2 is a possible D gene (6 bases). Germline-derived CDR1 and CDR2 are SGDLS and YYNGEE. V was shortened by 3 bases and J by 1 base, with 13 bases between the two germline ends. The CDR3 spans 16 residues.